These 27 T cell receptor beta chains originate from one sample sequenced in a study of T cells expressing NK-cell markers. TCRdb re-called the 5' RACE reads and shows each CDR3 protein once, DNA omitted. The listing contains about 150,000 distinct CDR3 sequences. The sequencing sample was made of blood T cells: a sorted CD56 or NKG2C T cell subset, CD4+ or CD8+ T cells, or bulk PBMC T cells (not recorded which). All receptors come from a woman aged 50 to 65 in good health.

The chain recombines TRBV9 with TRBJ2-6. Germline loops: CDR1 SGDLS, CDR2 YYNGEE. The CDR3 extends over 16 amino acids. The CDR3 spells CASSAGDQSGANVLTF.

The V call is TRBV5-1, the J call TRBJ2-5; no DNA is available, so the TRBD2 call from TCRdb remains unchecked. The CDR3 sequence is 16 residues long. Germline V gene data show CDR1 as SGHRS and CDR2 as YFSETQ. CDR3 loop: CASSLEQGGTWKTQYF.

This chain connects TRBV10-1 to TRBJ2-1; checking the TCRdb D call of TRBD1 is not possible without DNA. This CDR3 contains 14 residues. Germline CDR1 is WNHNN and CDR2 is SYGVQD (reference sequence). CDR3 region: CASSEPGQGSEQFF.

This CDR3 reads CASSQYLHFGSGANVLTF. The chain combines TRBV4-1 with TRBJ2-6. Per germline, CDR1 MGHRA and CDR2 YSYEKL. The CDR3 loop spans 18 amino acids.

This chain connects TRBV10-1 to TRBJ2-2; the D gene TCRdb calls, TRBD1, cannot be checked with no DNA. Germline V gives CDR1 WNHNN, CDR2 SYGVQD (reference sequence). This CDR3 is built from 14 residues. CDR3 amino acids: CATSGTGRSGELFF.

The J gene is TRBJ2-1, the V gene TRBV4-2; there is no DNA to check the TCRdb D call of TRBD2. Germline CDR1 reads LGHNA; CDR2 reads YNFKEQ. The CDR3 loop spans 16 amino acids. CDR3 in amino acids: CASSQDHRDWSNEQFF.

This chain uses TRBV12-3 or TRBV12-4 with TRBJ1-5. The CDR3 consists of 14 residues. The CDR3 sequence is CASSLVGPNQPQHF.

The chain carries TRBV6-1 and TRBJ1-1. CDR1 and CDR2 (germline): MNHNS, SASEGT. The CDR3 loop spans 13 amino acids. The CDR3 spells CASSEVGLPEAFF.

The genes are TRBV5-6 and TRBJ2-1. Germline-derived CDR1 and CDR2 are SGHDT and YYEEEE. The CDR3 length is 11 residues. The CDR3 here is CASSLGHEQFF.

V and J are TRBV21-1 and TRBJ2-1; TCRdb's D call of TRBD2 is untestable without DNA. TRBV21-1 corresponds to a pseudogene. The CDR3 totals 15 residues. The CDR3 is CASSRTSGAYNEQFF.

The chain employs TRBV12-3 or TRBV12-4 and TRBJ1-2; TCRdb reports TRBD1, a call that lacks DNA to check it against. This CDR3 contains 13 residues. The CDR3 sequence is CASTQGGIYGYTF.

The V call is TRBV11-2, the J call TRBJ1-1. This CDR3 has 11 amino acids. Looked up from germline, CDR1 is SGHAT and CDR2 is FQNNGV. CDR3: CASSLDDGAFF.

The chain combines TRBV5-1 with TRBJ2-1; TCRdb's D call, TRBD2, is unchecked because there is no DNA. From germline, CDR1 is SGHRS and CDR2 YFSETQ. The CDR3 runs 16 residues. The CDR3 reads CASSLSGTSGTIEQFF.

CDR3 region: CASSLIWGEAFF. The rearrangement uses TRBV12-3 or TRBV12-4 and TRBJ1-1. The CDR3 covers 12 residues.

The chain is built from TRBV14 and TRBJ2-3. Germline V gives CDR1 SGHDN, CDR2 FVKESK. This CDR3 has 16 residues. Here the CDR3 reads CASSQELALRLDTQYF.

This rearrangement joins TRBV7-6 to TRBJ2-4; without DNA, the TCRdb call of TRBD1 cannot be checked. CDR1 is SGHVS and CDR2 is FNYEAQ in the germline V gene. This CDR3 is built from 18 residues. CDR3: CASSLVPGFEGAKNIQYF.

The rearrangement links TRBV6-1 to TRBJ1-5; without DNA, the TCRdb call of TRBD1 cannot be checked. The CDR3 loop spans 15 amino acids. The germline V gene has CDR1 MNHNS and CDR2 SASEGT. CDR3 region: CASSEGRGRGQPQHF.

The chain uses TRBV11-1 and TRBJ2-3; without DNA, the TCRdb call of TRBD1 cannot be checked. The CDR3 extends over 15 amino acids. CDR1 and CDR2 (germline): SGHAT, FQDESV (reference sequence). CDR3 region: CASTTGTGQPDTQYF.

The V call is TRBV12-3 or TRBV12-4, the J call TRBJ1-2; the TCRdb call, TRBD1, lacks DNA for checking. The CDR3 consists of 14 residues. The CDR3 spells CASSPAGTGDGYTF.

The V and J genes are TRBV20-1 and TRBJ2-1; absent DNA, TCRdb's TRBD2 call cannot be checked. The CDR3 length is 14 residues. CDR1 is DFQATT, CDR2 SNEGSKA, per germline (reference sequence). The CDR3 loop is CSARGEDYDYEQFF.

The chain couples TRBV13 to TRBJ1-6; TCRdb's D gene call, TRBD1, goes unchecked for lack of DNA. Germline assignment: CDR1 PRHDT and CDR2 FYEKMQ (reference sequence). The length of the CDR3 is 14 residues. This CDR3 is CASSLRQRDSPLHF.

The chain couples TRBV20-1 to TRBJ2-1. Germline assignment: CDR1 DFQATT and CDR2 SNEGSKA (reference sequence). The CDR3 consists of 13 residues. Here the CDR3 reads CSAGKPNTVLQFF.

This chain links TRBV27 with TRBJ1-6. CDR3 length equals 14 residues. The V gene's germline CDR1 is MNHEY and CDR2 SMNVEV (reference sequence). The CDR3 here is CASGVASLNSPLHF.

The chain joins TRBV20-1 to TRBJ2-2. This CDR3 region has 13 residues. Germline loops: CDR1 DFQATT, CDR2 SNEGSKA (reference sequence). This CDR3 is CSARDRDTGELFF.

V gene TRBV25-1 combines with J gene TRBJ1-3. The CDR3 has 16 residues. Germline CDR1 is MGHDK and CDR2 is SYGVNS. CDR3 residues: CASSETVPLSGNTIYF.

This rearrangement joins TRBV7-3 to TRBJ1-1. The CDR3 consists of 12 residues. The germline V gene encodes CDR1 SGHTA and CDR2 FQGTGA. CDR3 protein: CASSFDNTEAFF.

The V call is TRBV20-1, the J call TRBJ2-7; the D call of TRBD1 rests on TCRdb alone, since no DNA is present to check it. This CDR3 contains 14 residues. Germline CDR1 is DFQATT and CDR2 is SNEGSKA (reference sequence). The CDR3 sequence is CSARDFSDSYEQYF.